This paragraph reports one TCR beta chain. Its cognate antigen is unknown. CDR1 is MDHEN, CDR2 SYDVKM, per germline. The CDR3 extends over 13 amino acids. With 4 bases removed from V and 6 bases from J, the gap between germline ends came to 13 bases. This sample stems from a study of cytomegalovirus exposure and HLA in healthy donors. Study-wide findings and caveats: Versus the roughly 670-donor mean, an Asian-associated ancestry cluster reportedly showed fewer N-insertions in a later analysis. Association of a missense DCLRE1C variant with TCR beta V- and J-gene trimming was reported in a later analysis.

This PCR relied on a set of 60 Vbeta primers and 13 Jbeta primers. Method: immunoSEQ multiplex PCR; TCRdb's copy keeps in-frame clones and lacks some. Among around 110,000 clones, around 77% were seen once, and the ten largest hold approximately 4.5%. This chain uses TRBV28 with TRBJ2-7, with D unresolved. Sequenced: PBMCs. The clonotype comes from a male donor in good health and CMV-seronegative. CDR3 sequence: CASSSPPDSEQYF. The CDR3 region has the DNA TGTGCCAGCAGTTCGCCCCCCGATAGCGAGCAGTACTTC.